This TCR beta chain was sequenced during a study of spatial heterogeneity in lung cancer. Study in general: In the raw reads, each unique TCR and UMI combination was present more than ten times on average.

The CDR3 spans 15 residues. The V segment lost 5 bases and the J segment 0 bases; nucleotides outside the gene matches: 4. The germline V gene has CDR1 MNHEY and CDR2 SVGAGI. Using its own MiXCR run on the 5' RACE reads, TCRdb lists one record per CDR3 protein. The sample lists about 14,000 distinct CDR3 sequences, 4% to 5% occurring once. Study findings and constraints: The study found that expanded intratumoral alpha and beta TCR counts tracked tumor mutation counts.

Noted time point: sample taken at primary tumor resection. No cells were sorted before sequencing. The whole RNA sequenced was extracted from tumor, nontumor lung or frozen PBMC. This clonotype has ten or more counts. Antigen: not known. This receptor was obtained from a female donor with early-stage non-small cell lung cancer. Sequences were derived from lung tumor tissue, sampled at surgery. The chain carries TRBV6-5 and TRBJ1-5, with 7 bases lining up with TRBD1. The CDR3 loop reads CASSAQGGSNQPQHF. CDR3 coding DNA: TGTGCCAGCAGTGCCCAGGGGGGTAGCAATCAGCCCCAGCATTTT.